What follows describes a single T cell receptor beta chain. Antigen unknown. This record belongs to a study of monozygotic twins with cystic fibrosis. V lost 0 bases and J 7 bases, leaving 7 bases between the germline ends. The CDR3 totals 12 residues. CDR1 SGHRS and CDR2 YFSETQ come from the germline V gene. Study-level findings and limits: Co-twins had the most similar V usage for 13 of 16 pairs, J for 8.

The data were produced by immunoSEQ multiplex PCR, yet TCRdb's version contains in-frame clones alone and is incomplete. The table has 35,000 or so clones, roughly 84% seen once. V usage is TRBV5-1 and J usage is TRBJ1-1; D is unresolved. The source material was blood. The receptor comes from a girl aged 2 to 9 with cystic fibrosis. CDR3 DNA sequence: TGCGCCAGCAGCTTGGCCGGGGATGAAGCTTTCTTT. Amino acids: CASSLAGDEAFF. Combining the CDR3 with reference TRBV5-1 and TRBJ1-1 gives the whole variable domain KAGVTQTPRYLIKTRGQQVTLSCSPISGHRSVSWYQQTPGQGLQFLFEYFSETQRNKGNFPGRFSGRQFSNSRSEMNVSTLELGDSALYLCASSLAGDEAFFGQGTRLTVV.